Listed here are 25 T cell receptor beta chains from one sample, sequenced in a study of cytomegalovirus exposure and HLA in healthy donors. PCR amplification relied on 60 Vbeta primers (plus 13 Jbeta primers). Clones were sequenced by immunoSEQ multiplex PCR, and TCRdb holds only the in-frame ones, with some missing. The repertoire holds hundreds of thousands of clones, with around 90% as singletons. Sequenced: PBMCs. The receptors shown here come from a woman younger than 35 in good health and CMV-seronegative.

The chain is built from TRBV6-6 and TRBJ1-3; no definite D call. Germline CDR1 is MNHNY and CDR2 is SVGAGI (reference sequence). The CDR3 consists of 15 residues. The V end was cut by 0 bases, the J end by 4 bases, with 10 bases between. The CDR3 loop is CASSYSLQLGNTIYF. As DNA, the CDR3 is TGTGCCAGCAGTTACTCGCTACAGTTAGGAAACACCATATATTTT.

In its sample, this clone was seen a few times. V is TRBV9 and J is TRBJ1-2, with D perhaps TRBD1 (6 bases). Trimming shortened V by 4 bases and J by 3 bases, and 19 bases separated the two germline ends. The V gene's germline CDR1 is SGDLS and CDR2 YYNGEE. The CDR3 contains 16 residues. The CDR3 loop reads CASSFSIGGRDYGYTF. The DNA for the CDR3 is TGTGCCAGCAGCTTCTCCATTGGGGGCAGGGACTATGGCTACACCTTC.

The chain carries TRBV19 and TRBJ2-2, with D perhaps matching TRBD1 (5 bases). In germline, CDR1 is LNHDA, CDR2 SQIVND (reference sequence). The ends were cut back, 6 bases at V and 3 bases at J, with 20 bases in the middle. The CDR3 runs 17 residues. The CDR3 DNA follows: TGTGCCAGTAGCTATCCCCTCAGGGTCCAGGACACCGGGGAGCTGTTTTTT. Its protein product is CASSYPLRVQDTGELFF.

In its sample, this clone was seen a few times. The V and J genes are TRBV9 and TRBJ1-5, with a possible D match to TRBD1 (6 bases). The CDR3 runs 15 residues. In germline, CDR1 is SGDLS, CDR2 YYNGEE. Between the trimmed V and J ends, which lost 7 bases and 4 bases, there was a span of 18 bases. This chain's CDR3 is CASSQGPGKNQPQHF. In nucleotides, the CDR3 is TGTGCCAGCTCCCAGGGGCCAGGGAAGAATCAGCCCCAGCATTTT.

The gene calls are TRBV7-9 and TRBJ2-1; 10 bases are shared with TRBD2. From germline, CDR1 is SEHNR and CDR2 FQNEAQ (reference sequence). Trimming took 3 bases from V and 2 from J; bases not matched to a gene: 4. The CDR3 is 16 residues long. CDR3 sequence (DNA): TGTGCCAGCAGCTTCCCAACTAGCGGGGCCTACAATGAGCAGTTCTTC. This gives the protein CASSFPTSGAYNEQFF.

The chain combines TRBV6-5 with TRBJ1-2; 11 bases match TRBD1. With V trimmed by 2 bases and J by 4 bases, 6 bases remained unmatched. The CDR3 has 16 amino acids. Germline CDR1 MNHEY, CDR2 SVGAGI. CDR3 nucleotide sequence: TGTGCCAGCAGTTACCCCGGGACAGGGGGGAGCTATGGCTACACCTTC. It yields the protein CASSYPGTGGSYGYTF.

The genes are TRBV7-8 and TRBJ1-1; D gene ambiguous. CDR3 length equals 17 residues. The V and J ends lost 3 bases and 0 bases respectively, with 17 bases between them. The V gene's germline CDR1 is SGHVS and CDR2 FQNEAQ. CDR3 in DNA: TGTGCCAGCAGCTTTCCGGCCATGCTAGGCATGAACACTGAAGCTTTCTTT. Translation gives CASSFPAMLGMNTEAFF.

The table lists this clone with a count of one. One junction end disagrees with the germline gene, perhaps due to a read error. The chain has TRBV7-9 and TRBJ1-1; 8 nucleotides line up with TRBD1. Germline lookup yields CDR1 SEHNR and CDR2 FQNEAQ (reference sequence). CDR3 size: 14 residues. The CDR3 coding sequence is TGTTCCAGCAGCTTAACACAGGGGGACACTGAAGCTTTCTTT. Encoded protein: CSSSLTQGDTEAFF.

This rearrangement joins TRBV5-1 to TRBJ2-3, with D hard to call. The ends were cut back, 0 bases at V and 4 bases at J, with 12 bases in the middle. Germline V gene sequence: CDR1 SGHRS, CDR2 YFSETQ. The CDR3 is 15 residues long. The CDR3: CASSLAWRLPDTQYF. The DNA of the CDR3 is TGCGCCAGCAGCTTGGCCTGGCGACTCCCAGATACGCAGTATTTT.

The chain links TRBV2 to TRBJ1-1, with D tentatively TRBD1 (5 bases). The V gene's germline CDR1 is SNHLY and CDR2 FYNNEI. With 3 bases removed from V and 10 bases from J, the gap between germline ends came to 15 bases. The CDR3 runs to 13 residues. CDR3 coding DNA: TGTGCCAGCAGTGATACTCGGACAAGAGGAGCTTTCTTT. Amino acid sequence: CASSDTRTRGAFF.

The chain links TRBV18 to TRBJ1-2; D may be TRBD1 (6 bases). The V gene lost 3 bases and the J gene lost 4 bases, with 9 bases spanning the gap. The CDR3 length is 13 residues. Germline V gene data show CDR1 as KGHSH and CDR2 as LQKENI. This CDR3 is CASSPDSAYGYTF. The CDR3 region has the DNA TGTGCCAGCTCACCGGACAGTGCCTATGGCTACACCTTC.

The chain couples TRBV11-2 to TRBJ2-7; D gene uncertain. The V end was cut by 5 bases, the J end by 0 bases, with 8 bases between. Germline V CDR1 and CDR2: SGHAT, FQNNGV. The CDR3 spans 13 residues. The CDR3: CASSTRISYEQYF. The CDR3 bases are TGTGCCAGCAGCACGAGGATCTCCTACGAGCAGTACTTC.

This chain uses TRBV21-1 with TRBJ1-1; the D call in the table, TRBD1, was not verified against the DNA. TRBV21-1 is classified as a pseudogene. CDR3 length: 16 amino acids. CDR3 bases: TGTGCCAGCAATGAAACAGGGGGCGCGGAGAACACTGAAGCTTTCTTT. Translated, it gives CASNETGGAENTEAFF.

The V and J genes are TRBV18 and TRBJ2-1; no clear D gene. There are 14 residues in the CDR3. The V and J ends lost 3 bases and 1 base respectively, with 7 bases between them. Germline CDR1 KGHSH, CDR2 LQKENI. The CDR3 spells CASSPVESYNEQFF. The CDR3 region has the DNA TGTGCCAGCTCACCTGTGGAGTCCTACAATGAGCAGTTCTTC.

This chain links TRBV2 with TRBJ2-7; TRBD1 matches 7 bases. J was trimmed by 3 bases and V by 4 bases; bases with no gene match: 21. Germline CDR1 SNHLY, CDR2 FYNNEI. This CDR3 has 19 amino acids. This chain's CDR3 is CASSVTRGFGGQNFYEQYF. In DNA form, the CDR3 reads TGTGCCAGCAGTGTCACCCGGGGTTTTGGGGGACAGAACTTCTACGAGCAGTACTTC.

The rearrangement joins TRBV27 to TRBJ2-1, with 9 bases aligning to TRBD2. The CDR3 runs to 15 residues. With 2 bases clipped from V and 13 bases from J, the junction kept 12 bases outside the gene matches. The germline CDR1 and CDR2 sequences are MNHEY and SMNVEV (reference sequence). The CDR3 DNA reads as TGTGCCAGCAGTTTAAAAGCGGGGGGTTGGGACCAACAGTTCTTC. Amino acids: CASSLKAGGWDQQFF.

The CDR3 DNA is TGTGCCAGCAGCTCCCTCGGGACTAAAGAGACCCAGTACTTC. This gives the protein CASSSLGTKETQYF. The chain recombines TRBV27 with TRBJ2-5; 7 bases align to TRBD2. The CDR3 is 14 amino acids. The germline CDR1 and CDR2 sequences are MNHEY and SMNVEV (reference sequence). With 6 bases clipped from V and 3 bases from J, the junction kept 7 bases outside the gene matches.

V is TRBV11-2 and J is TRBJ1-1; D perhaps matches TRBD1 (5 bases). Looked up from germline, CDR1 is SGHAT and CDR2 is FQNNGV. The length of the CDR3 is 16 residues. V was cut by 1 base and J by 0 bases, with 12 bases left in between. This chain's CDR3 is CASSLVQGGMNTEAFF. The CDR3 nucleotides read TGTGCCAGCAGCTTAGTTCAGGGTGGTATGAACACTGAAGCTTTCTTT.

The chain has TRBV4-1 and TRBJ1-3; no clear D gene. From germline, CDR1 is MGHRA and CDR2 YSYEKL. The CDR3 spans 14 residues. Trimming pared 7 bases from V and 3 bases from J, leaving 13 bases between. CDR3 in amino acids: CASTPSSGGNTIYF. CDR3 nucleotides: TGCGCCAGCACTCCTAGTTCGGGTGGAAACACCATATATTTT.

The rearrangement uses TRBV6-5 and TRBJ2-1, with TRBD1 matching over 11 bases. The CDR3 totals 14 residues. Unmatched junction bases numbered 2, after V lost 2 bases and J lost 8 bases. Per the germline V gene, CDR1 is MNHEY and CDR2 is SVGAGI. The CDR3 nucleotides read TGTGCCAGCAGTTACCTGGGACAGGGGGATGAGCAGTTCTTC. This sequence encodes CASSYLGQGDEQFF.

The rearrangement links TRBV5-1 to TRBJ2-5; a weak D match, TRBD2 (7 bases). The length of the CDR3 is 16 residues. The V end lost 2 bases, the J end lost 4 bases, and 18 bases lay between the germline ends. The V gene's germline CDR1 is SGHRS and CDR2 YFSETQ. This chain's CDR3 is CASSLGLGGRSETQYF. The CDR3 DNA reads TGCGCCAGCAGCTTAGGGCTGGGGGGGCGATCAGAGACCCAGTACTTC.

The V call is TRBV19, the J call TRBJ2-7; 10 nucleotides agree with TRBD1. The ends lost 8 bases at V and 3 bases at J; junction bases unmatched: 10. Germline CDR1 reads LNHDA; CDR2 reads SQIVND (reference sequence). This CDR3 region has 15 residues. CDR3 coding DNA: TGTGCCAGTGGAACCCCGGGACAGGGGCGCTACGAGCAGTACTTC. Its translation is CASGTPGQGRYEQYF.

This clone was counted a single time. This chain links TRBV27 with TRBJ1-2; D is perhaps TRBD1 (5 bases). Germline assignment: CDR1 MNHEY and CDR2 SMNVEV (reference sequence). The V gene lost 5 bases and the J gene lost 0 bases, with 16 bases spanning the gap. The CDR3 is 16 residues long. CDR3 bases: TGTGCCAGCAGTCCTGCAGGGCTTCTAACTAACTATGGCTACACCTTC. It is translated as CASSPAGLLTNYGYTF.

This clone was seen a single time. The V gene is TRBV6-5, the J gene TRBJ1-1; TRBD1 might be the D (5 bases). The V gene lost 6 bases and the J gene lost 5 bases, with 16 bases spanning the gap. This CDR3 is built from 14 residues. Germline V gives CDR1 MNHEY, CDR2 SVGAGI. The CDR3 spells CASSLLEQATEAFF. The CDR3 DNA follows: TGTGCCAGCAGCCTCCTTGAACAGGCAACTGAAGCTTTCTTT.

The chain employs TRBV7-8 and TRBJ2-5, with 9 bases aligning to TRBD1. The CDR3 consists of 16 residues. Per the germline V gene, CDR1 is SGHVS and CDR2 is FQNEAQ. The junction had 9 bases not matched to a gene; V was cut back by 5 bases and J by 2 bases. The CDR3 is CASSLQPGQGQETQYF. The CDR3 nucleotides read TGTGCCAGCAGCCTTCAGCCGGGACAGGGTCAAGAGACCCAGTACTTC.